At least ten counts were recorded for the clone carrying this T cell receptor beta chain. Its specificity is not known. The V segment lost 5 bases and the J segment 0 bases; nucleotides outside the gene matches: 6. This CDR3 contains 18 residues. Germline-derived CDR1 and CDR2 are SGHTA and FQGNSA. The data belong to a study of blood T cells in healthy people across ages. Findings of the study overall: The diversity estimates, figures obtained from one million T cells, were considered underestimates. Significant beta diversity loss was already apparent by age roughly 44, declining roughly linearly.

Primers used in a second PCR of about 6 to 11 cycles were a sample-barcoded 5' primer and a J-beta primer mix. TCRdb ran MiXCR on the 5' RACE reads and lists one entry per CDR3 protein. The data contain around 870,000 distinct CDR3 sequences, more than 25% of them singletons. In each sample, at least 6.5 million PBMCs were isolated. Total RNA extraction produced at least 6 micrograms (per sample) for the study. This sequence originates from a woman of 80 years or more in good health. The chain uses TRBV7-2 and TRBJ2-1; 14 bases fit TRBD2. The sample taken for sequencing was blood. This chain's CDR3 is CASSQGLAGVSSYNEQFF. The CDR3 nucleotides are TGTGCCAGCAGCCAGGGACTAGCGGGGGTCAGCTCCTACAATGAGCAGTTCTTC. Supplemented by reference TRBV7-2 and TRBJ2-1, the full variable domain reads GAGVSQSPSNKVTEKGKDVELRCDPISGHTALYWYRQSLGQGLEFLIYFQGNSAPDKSGLPSDRFSAERTGGSVSTLTIQRTQQEDSAVYLCASSQGLAGVSSYNEQFFGPGTRLTVL.